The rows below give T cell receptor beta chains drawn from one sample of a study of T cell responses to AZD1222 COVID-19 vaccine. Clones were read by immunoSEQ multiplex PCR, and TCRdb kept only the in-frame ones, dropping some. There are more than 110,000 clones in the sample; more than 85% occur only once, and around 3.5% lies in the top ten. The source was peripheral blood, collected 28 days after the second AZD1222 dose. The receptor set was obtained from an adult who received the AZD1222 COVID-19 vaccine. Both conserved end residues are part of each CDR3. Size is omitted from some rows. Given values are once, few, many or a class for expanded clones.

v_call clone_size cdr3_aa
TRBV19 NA CASRGRADTEAFF
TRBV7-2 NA CASSSQGVGLAAGGEQYF
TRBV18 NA CASSPDSGEKLFF
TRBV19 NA CASGRDREETQYF
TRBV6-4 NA CASSDSAYHSYEQYF
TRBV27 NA CASSLRGLDYEQYF
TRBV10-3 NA CAISDGTVGTSGNTIYF
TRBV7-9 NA CASSRRGLAGRDTQYF
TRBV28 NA CASSSQFSTGNQPQHF
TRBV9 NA CASSAEGDIASGELFF
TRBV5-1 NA CASSWGTGDGETQYF
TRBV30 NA CAWSVHGQMNTEAFF
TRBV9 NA CASSRGQDQPNTIYF
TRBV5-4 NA CASSLEGARNTGELFF
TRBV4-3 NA CASSHDTGPDSPLHF
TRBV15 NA CATSRAAGGQETQYF
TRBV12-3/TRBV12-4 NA CASSLGQGEAFF
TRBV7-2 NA CASSNSQDNYGYTF
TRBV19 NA CASTPQGHPGYTF
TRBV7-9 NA CASSRGVTDTQYF
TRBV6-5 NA CASGWATNTEAFF
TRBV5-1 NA CASSLVSGRDNEQFF
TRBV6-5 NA CASMGLRSGANVLTF
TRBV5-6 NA CASSLRQVASTNEKLFF
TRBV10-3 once CAINVGRQNSPLHF
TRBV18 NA CASSPPEASGAETQYF
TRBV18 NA CASSPDRTYGYTF
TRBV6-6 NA CASSYSGQEAFF
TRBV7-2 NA CASSLVGGSTDTQYF
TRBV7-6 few CASSSGDRIYF
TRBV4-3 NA CASSQDGLAGGKDTQYF
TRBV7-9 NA CASSTDRALNQPQHF
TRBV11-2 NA CASSPPGTGSEQYF
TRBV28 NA CASSLFSLNQPQHF
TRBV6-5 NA CASSFGPFRELFF
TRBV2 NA CAILAGGYNEQFF
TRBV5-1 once CASSLRQGGTEAFF
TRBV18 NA CASSPQGQGGSYEQYF
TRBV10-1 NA CASSEHDAHNEQFF
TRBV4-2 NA CASSQAQGTFNEKLFF
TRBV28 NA CASTKWGTGSNQPQHF
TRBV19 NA CASSTSGRGTQYF
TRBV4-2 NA CASSQDPELAGVGTGELFF
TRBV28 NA CASSSLTGQGGPKETQYF
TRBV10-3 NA CAISDSGTGVGYTF
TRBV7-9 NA CASSRLAGVYNEQFF
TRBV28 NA CASSSSGTGTYEQYF
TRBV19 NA CASSNSRNTEAFF
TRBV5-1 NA CASSLRWEEYNEQFF
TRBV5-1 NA CASSLGAGGGQPQHF
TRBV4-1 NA CASSQEVGGHQPQHF
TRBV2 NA CASRRRTGYEQYF